The following is a T cell receptor (beta chain) sequence with its context. The data stem from a study of shared clonotypes between healthy human individuals. The CDR3 spans 18 residues. The germline CDR1 and CDR2 sequences are LGHNA and YSLEER. The J segment lost 6 bases and the V segment lost 0 bases, leaving 8 bases of the junction unmatched. The method was immunoSEQ multiplex PCR; TCRdb's version includes in-frame clones alone and lacks a portion of them. Of some 1,100,000 clones detected, more than 75% appear once; the ten largest clones hold under 0.6%. The sample consisted of memory CD4+ T cells from PBMCs. Subset specified: CD45RA-negative fraction. The TCR originated in a man between 18 and 35 years old in good health. Some clones in this sample may be carry-over from other donors' samples. This sequence joins TRBV4-3 and TRBJ2-7; 16 bases align to TRBD2. CDR3 bases: TGCGCCAGCAGCCAAGAGGTGGGACTAGCGGGAGGGCCTGGCGAGCAGTACTTC. It codes for CASSQEVGLAGGPGEQYF.